The T cell receptor (beta chain) described here comes from a study of identical twins. Study observations and caveats: Beta out-of-frame twin sharing showed a weaker excess.

A word on this clonotype: Its specificity is unknown.

Using its own MiXCR run on the 5' RACE reads, TCRdb lists one record per CDR3 protein. The top ten hold approximately 0.5% of the sample, which has about 530,000 distinct CDR3 sequences, 20% to 25% seen once. The data also belong to a second study, concerning yellow fever vaccine responses in identical twins.

The TCR comes from a woman aged 18-29 years in good health. Input material: CD4+ T cells sorted from blood.

CDR3 residues: CASSGGTVNTGELFF. The DNA for the CDR3 is TGTGCCAGCAGCGGAGGGACAGTTAACACCGGGGAGCTGTTTTTT. The chain joins TRBV13 to TRBJ2-2, with a weak D call TRBD1 (7 bases). Trimming took off 5 bases at V and 2 bases at J, with 12 bases between the two ends. Germline loops: CDR1 PRHDT, CDR2 FYEKMQ (reference sequence). This CDR3 comprises 15 residues.